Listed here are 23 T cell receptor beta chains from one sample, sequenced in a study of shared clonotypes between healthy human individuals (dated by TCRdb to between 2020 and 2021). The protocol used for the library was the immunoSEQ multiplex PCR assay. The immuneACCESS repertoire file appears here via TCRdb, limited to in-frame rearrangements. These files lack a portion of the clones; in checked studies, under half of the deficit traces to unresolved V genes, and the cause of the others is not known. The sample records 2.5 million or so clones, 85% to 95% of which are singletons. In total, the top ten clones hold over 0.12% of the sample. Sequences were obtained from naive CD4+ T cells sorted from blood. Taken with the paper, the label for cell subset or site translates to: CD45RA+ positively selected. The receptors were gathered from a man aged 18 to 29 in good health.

The CDR3 loop is CASSSPTGSSYEQYF. CDR3 nucleotides: TGTGCCAGCAGTTCACCGACAGGGAGCTCCTACGAGCAGTACTTC. The chain carries TRBV6-5 and TRBJ2-7, with 7 bases fitting TRBD1. The CDR3 is made up of 15 amino acids. CDR1 is MNHEY and CDR2 is SVGAGI in the germline V gene. Trimming at V came to 4 bases and at J to 0 bases, leaving 6 bases not matched to a gene.

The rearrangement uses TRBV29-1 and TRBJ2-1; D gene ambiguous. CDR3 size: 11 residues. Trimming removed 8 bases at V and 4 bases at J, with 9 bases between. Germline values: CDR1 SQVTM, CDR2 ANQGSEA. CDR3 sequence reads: CSPGPYNEQFF. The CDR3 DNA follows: TGCAGCCCTGGCCCGTACAATGAGCAGTTCTTC.

CDR3 DNA sequence: TGTGCCAGCAGTTATGTTGCTAGCGGCTACGAGCAGTACTTC. The encoded protein is CASSYVASGYEQYF. The V gene is TRBV6-5, the J gene TRBJ2-7; 7 nucleotides agree with TRBD2. V dropped 3 bases and J dropped 3; count of bases not matched to a gene: 5. Per germline, CDR1 MNHEY and CDR2 SVGAGI. CDR3 length equals 14 residues.

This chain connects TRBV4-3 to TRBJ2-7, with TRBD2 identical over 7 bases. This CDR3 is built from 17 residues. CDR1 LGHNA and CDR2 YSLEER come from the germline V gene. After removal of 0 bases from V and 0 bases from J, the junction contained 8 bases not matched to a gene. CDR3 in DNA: TGCGCCAGCAGCCAAGATAGGGCGGGAGCACGCTCCTACGAGCAGTACTTC. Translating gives CASSQDRAGARSYEQYF.

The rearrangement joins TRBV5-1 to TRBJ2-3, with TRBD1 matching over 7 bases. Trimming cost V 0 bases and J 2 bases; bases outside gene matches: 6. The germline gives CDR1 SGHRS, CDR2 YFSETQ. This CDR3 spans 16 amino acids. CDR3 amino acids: CASSLGQGRSTDTQYF. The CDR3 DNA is TGCGCCAGCAGCTTGGGACAGGGCCGTTCCACAGATACGCAGTATTTT. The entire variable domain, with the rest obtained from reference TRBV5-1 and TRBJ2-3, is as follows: KAGVTQTPRYLIKTRGQQVTLSCSPISGHRSVSWYQQTPGQGLQFLFEYFSETQRNKGNFPGRFSGRQFSNSRSEMNVSTLELGDSALYLCASSLGQGRSTDTQYFGPGTRLTVL.

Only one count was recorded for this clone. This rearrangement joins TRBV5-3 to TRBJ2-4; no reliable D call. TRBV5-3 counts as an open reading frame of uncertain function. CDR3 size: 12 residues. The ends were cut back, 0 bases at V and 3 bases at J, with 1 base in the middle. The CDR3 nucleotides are TGTGCCAGAAGCTTGGACAAAAACATTCAGTACTTC. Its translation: CARSLDKNIQYF.

The CDR3 loop is CASSLGLTPNSYNEQFF. In DNA, the CDR3 is TGTGCCAGCAGCTTGGGGCTAACCCCCAACTCCTACAATGAGCAGTTCTTC. The chain is built from TRBV7-9 and TRBJ2-1; TRBD1 might be the D (5 bases). This CDR3 comprises 17 residues. V was pared by 3 bases and J by 0 bases, with 15 bases between. CDR1 SEHNR and CDR2 FQNEAQ come from the germline V gene (reference sequence). The entire variable domain, with the rest obtained from reference TRBV7-9 and TRBJ2-1, is as follows: DTGVSQNPRHKITKRGQNVTFRCDPISEHNRLYWYRQTLGQGPEFLTYFQNEAQLEKSRLLSDRFSAERPKGSFSTLEIQRTEQGDSAMYLCASSLGLTPNSYNEQFFGPGTRLTVL.

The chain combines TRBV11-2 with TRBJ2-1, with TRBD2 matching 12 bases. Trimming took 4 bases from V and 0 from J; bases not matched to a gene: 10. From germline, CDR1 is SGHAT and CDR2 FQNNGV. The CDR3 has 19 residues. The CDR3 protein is CASSSFRTSGKSSYNEQFF. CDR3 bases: TGTGCCAGCAGCTCCTTTCGGACTAGCGGGAAGAGCTCCTACAATGAGCAGTTCTTC.

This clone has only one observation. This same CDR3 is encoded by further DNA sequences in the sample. This chain's CDR3 is CAWSKQKGEKLFF. The CDR3 DNA reads TGTGCCTGGAGCAAGCAGAAAGGGGAAAAACTGTTTTTT. The rearrangement links TRBV30 to TRBJ1-4, with D uncertain. The CDR3 spans 13 residues. V gave up 3 bases and J gave up 8 bases, with 13 bases separating them. Looked up from germline, CDR1 is GTSNPN and CDR2 is SVGIG (reference sequence).

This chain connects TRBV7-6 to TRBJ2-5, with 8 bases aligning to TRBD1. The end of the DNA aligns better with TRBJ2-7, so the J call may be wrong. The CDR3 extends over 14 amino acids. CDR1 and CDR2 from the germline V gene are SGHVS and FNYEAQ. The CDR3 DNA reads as TGTGCCAGCACGAGGACAGGGAACTCCTACGAGCAGTACTTC. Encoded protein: CASTRTGNSYEQYF.

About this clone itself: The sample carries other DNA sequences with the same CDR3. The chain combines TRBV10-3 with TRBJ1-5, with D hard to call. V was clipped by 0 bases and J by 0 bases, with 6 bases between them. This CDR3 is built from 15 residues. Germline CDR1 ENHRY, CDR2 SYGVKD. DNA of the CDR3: TGTGCCATCAGTGAGTCGGACTCTAGCAATCAGCCCCAGCATTTT. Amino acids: CAISESDSSNQPQHF.

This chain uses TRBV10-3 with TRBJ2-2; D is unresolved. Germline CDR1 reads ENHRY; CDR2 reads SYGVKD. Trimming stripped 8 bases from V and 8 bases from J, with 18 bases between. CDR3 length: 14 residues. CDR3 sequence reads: CAISGPTVGGELFF. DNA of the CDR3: TGTGCCATCTCAGGACCGACCGTTGGTGGGGAGCTGTTTTTT.

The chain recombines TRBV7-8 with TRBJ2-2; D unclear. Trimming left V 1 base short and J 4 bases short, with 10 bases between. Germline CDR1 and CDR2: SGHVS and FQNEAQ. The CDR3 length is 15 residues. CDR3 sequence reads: CASSLGLPGTGELFF. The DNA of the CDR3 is TGTGCCAGCAGCTTAGGGCTCCCTGGCACCGGGGAGCTGTTTTTT.

The CDR3 loop is CASSSGSPPGDKNIQYF. The CDR3 coding sequence is TGCGCCAGCAGCTCCGGGTCTCCTCCCGGAGACAAAAACATTCAGTACTTC. This chain links TRBV5-1 with TRBJ2-4; D is unresolved. CDR3 size: 17 residues. V was clipped by 3 bases and J by 3 bases, with 19 bases between them. Germline assignment: CDR1 SGHRS and CDR2 YFSETQ.

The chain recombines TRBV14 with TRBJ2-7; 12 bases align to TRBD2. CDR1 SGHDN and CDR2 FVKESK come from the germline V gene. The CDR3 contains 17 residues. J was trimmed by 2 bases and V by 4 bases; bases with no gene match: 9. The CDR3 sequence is CASSPPGLAGRAYEQYF. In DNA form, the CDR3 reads TGTGCCAGCAGCCCTCCGGGACTAGCGGGCCGAGCCTACGAGCAGTACTTC.

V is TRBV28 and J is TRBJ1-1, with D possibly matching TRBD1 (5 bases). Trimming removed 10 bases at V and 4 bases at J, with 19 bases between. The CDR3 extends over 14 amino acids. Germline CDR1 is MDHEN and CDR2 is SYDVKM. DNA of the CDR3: TGTGCCACCAGAGGGACGGCCCGTGGCACTGAAGCTTTCTTT. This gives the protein CATRGTARGTEAFF.

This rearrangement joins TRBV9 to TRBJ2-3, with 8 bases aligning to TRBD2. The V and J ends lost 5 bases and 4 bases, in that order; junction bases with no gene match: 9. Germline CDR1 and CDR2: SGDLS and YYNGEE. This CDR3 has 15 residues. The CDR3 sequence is CASSLENGGADTQYF. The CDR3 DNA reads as TGTGCCAGCAGTTTGGAAAACGGGGGGGCAGATACGCAGTATTTT.

CDR3 loop: CAWSDLTLSSYNSPLHF. The CDR3 DNA follows: TGTGCCTGGAGTGACCTTACCCTGAGCTCCTATAATTCACCCCTCCACTTT. The V call is TRBV30, the J call TRBJ1-6; D is ambiguous. The germline gives CDR1 GTSNPN, CDR2 SVGIG (reference sequence). The V gene lost 1 base and the J gene lost 0 bases, with 13 bases spanning the gap. The CDR3 covers 17 residues.

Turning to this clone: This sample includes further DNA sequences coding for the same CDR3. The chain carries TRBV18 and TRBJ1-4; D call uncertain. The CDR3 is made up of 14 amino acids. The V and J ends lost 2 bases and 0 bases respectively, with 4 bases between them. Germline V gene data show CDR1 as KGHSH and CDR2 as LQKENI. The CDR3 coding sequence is TGTGCCAGCTCACCAACTGCAACTAATGAAAAACTGTTTTTT. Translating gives CASSPTATNEKLFF.

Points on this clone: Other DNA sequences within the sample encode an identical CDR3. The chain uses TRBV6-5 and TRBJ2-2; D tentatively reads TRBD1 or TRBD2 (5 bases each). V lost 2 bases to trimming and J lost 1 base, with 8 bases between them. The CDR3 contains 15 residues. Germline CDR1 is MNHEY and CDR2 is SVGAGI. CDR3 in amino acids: CASSYGTVNTGELFF. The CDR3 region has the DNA TGTGCCAGCAGTTACGGGACGGTGAACACCGGGGAGCTGTTTTTT.

CDR3 residues: CASSLMGTDNSPLHF. The CDR3 coding sequence is TGCGCCAGCAGCTTGATGGGGACGGATAATTCACCCCTCCACTTT. The chain employs TRBV5-1 and TRBJ1-6; weak D call: TRBD1 (5 bases). The V gene's germline CDR1 is SGHRS and CDR2 YFSETQ. V was clipped by 1 base and J by 5 bases, with 10 bases between them. This CDR3 comprises 15 residues.

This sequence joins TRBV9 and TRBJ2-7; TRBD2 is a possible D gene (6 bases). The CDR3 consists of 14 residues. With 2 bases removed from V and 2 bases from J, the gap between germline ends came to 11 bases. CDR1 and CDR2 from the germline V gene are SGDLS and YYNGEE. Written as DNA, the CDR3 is TGTGCCAGCAGCGTGAGGGAGGCCCCCTACGAGCAGTACTTC. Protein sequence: CASSVREAPYEQYF.

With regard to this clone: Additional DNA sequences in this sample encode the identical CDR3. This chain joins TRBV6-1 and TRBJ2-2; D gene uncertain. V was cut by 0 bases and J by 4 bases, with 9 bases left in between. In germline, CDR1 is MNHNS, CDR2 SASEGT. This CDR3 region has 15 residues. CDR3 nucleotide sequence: TGTGCCAGCAGTGAAGCCCGCCGTGGCACCGGGGAGCTGTTTTTT. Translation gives CASSEARRGTGELFF.